Sequencing of this T cell receptor beta chain was carried out in a study of hypomethylating agent response in myelodysplastic syndrome (dated by TCRdb to about 2021). Background for the entire study: Patients were treated with the hypomethylating agents azacitidine (about 70% of the 11) or decitabine (3 of 11). Of the myelodysplastic syndrome patients in the cohort, nine or ten were male and 2 were female. On average the patients were 72.2 +/- 6.3 years old, and a diploid cytogenetic profile was seen most often. TET2 mutation was identified most frequently, being present in about 50% of the 11 patients. Roughly six patients responded with complete response or hematologic improvement, and roughly five patients were non-responders. Complete response or hematologic improvement counted as response, and patients meeting neither criterion were classed as non-responders.

Overall study results and their limits: After hypomethylating agent treatment, no significant change in richness, rarefaction diversity or clonality was seen, either across all patients or within response groups. The healthy control donors were not matched in age to the MDS patients, and this mismatch could have affected the comparison between MDS and healthy donors. Whether the shared GLIPH2 clusters possibly recognize novel MDS antigens was not confirmed and still needs to be tested experimentally. Only about ten patients were analyzed, making the cohort small. Novel clonotypes were found to emerge more often in responders, whereas more contracted clonotypes were observed in non-responders after treatment.

On this clone: Its antigen is unknown. No quality values exist for individual bases; no much larger clone is one base distant.

V and J are trimmed by 2 bases and 0 bases, and the gene matches miss 5 bases of the junction. The germline V gene sets CDR1 to SGHVS and CDR2 to FNYEAQ. CDR3 length: 17 amino acids, cysteine to phenylalanine. Left in the record is the CDR3 DNA by itself, 51 bases read in frame from the first base. T-cell subsets were not sorted, so the analysis was performed on bulk bone marrow. Immunosequencing of the TCR beta CDR3 regions was performed on bone marrow from about 10 myelodysplastic syndrome patients before and after hypomethylating agent therapy. Each patient contributed a baseline bone marrow plus two to three bone marrows at different post-treatment timepoints for longitudinal repertoire tracking. Genomic DNA was isolated from whole bone marrow, and DNA quality was assessed with TapeStation, NanoDrop OneC and PicoGreen assays. The library was prepared using the immunoSEQ multiplex PCR assay. Each sample was run at survey resolution as two replicates of approximately 200 ng apiece, for a total of approximately 400 ng of DNA. The hsTCRB kit detected rearranged TCRB sequences in genomic DNA using multiplex PCR primers targeting V and J genes. The first PCR used the QIAGEN Multiplex PCR Kit for roughly 30 cycles to amplify the CDR3 region. Sample barcodes and Illumina adapters were added to each replicate in an approximately 8-cycle second PCR. Quantification of the pooled libraries was done with a QuantStudio 6 and the KAPA library quantification kit. Approximately 15 pM of pooled libraries was sequenced on an Illumina MiSeq using 156-cycle single-end reads and a 15-cycle index read. The study's own analysis went as follows. Of 168,753 unique clonotypes, approximately 1.8% were flagged by VDJdb annotation as previously reported viral-epitope-specific. Raw reads were processed by the immunoSEQ Data Assistant and immunoSEQ Analyzer into normalized, annotated TCRB repertoires. BioAnalyzer and version 0.6.5 of the immunarch R package were the tools used for clonotype analysis. Before richness was estimated, every repertoire was downsampled to match the clone count of the smallest repertoire. Clonotypes were classified as expanded, contracted or novel by Fisher's exact tests, with novel defined as zero frequency before treatment. Significantly changed CDR3 beta sequences were clustered with GLIPH2 using simulation_depth=1000 and kmer_min_depth=3, and CDR3s shorter than five residues were excluded. Held by TCRdb, this immuneACCESS table contains in-frame sequences only and omits some clones. Under half of the omission traces to an unresolved V gene where checked; the cause of the rest is unknown. V and J calls and clone size come straight from that table; D and trimming were deduced from the DNA. The sample table holds almost 4,500 clones, of which approximately 78% were seen once. The ten largest clones capture under 20% of the sample.

This TCR derives from a human donor with myelodysplastic syndrome. The sequence joins TRBV7-6 to TRBJ2-1; 9 middle bases align to TRBD2. The sample was bone marrow, taken before or after starting hypomethylating agent treatment for myelodysplastic syndrome (not recorded which). The CDR3 loop reads CASSLLLSGSSYNEQFF. In nucleotides, the sequence is TGTGCCAGCAGCTTACTCCTTAGCGGGAGCTCCTACAATGAGCAGTTCTTC.